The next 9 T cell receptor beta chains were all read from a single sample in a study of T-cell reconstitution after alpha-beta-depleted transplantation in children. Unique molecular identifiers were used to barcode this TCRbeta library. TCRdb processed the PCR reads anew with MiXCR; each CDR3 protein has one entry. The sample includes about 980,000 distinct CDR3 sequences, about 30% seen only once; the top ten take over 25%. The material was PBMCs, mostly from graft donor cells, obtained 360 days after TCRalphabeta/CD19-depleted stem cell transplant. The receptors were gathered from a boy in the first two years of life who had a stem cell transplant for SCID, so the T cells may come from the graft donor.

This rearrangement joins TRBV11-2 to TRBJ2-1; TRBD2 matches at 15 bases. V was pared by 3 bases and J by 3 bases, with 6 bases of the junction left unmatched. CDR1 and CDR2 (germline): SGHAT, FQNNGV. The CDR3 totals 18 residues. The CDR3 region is CASSLPGLAGGGYNEQFF. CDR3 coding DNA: TGTGCCAGCAGCTTGCCGGGACTAGCGGGGGGCGGCTACAATGAGCAGTTCTTC.

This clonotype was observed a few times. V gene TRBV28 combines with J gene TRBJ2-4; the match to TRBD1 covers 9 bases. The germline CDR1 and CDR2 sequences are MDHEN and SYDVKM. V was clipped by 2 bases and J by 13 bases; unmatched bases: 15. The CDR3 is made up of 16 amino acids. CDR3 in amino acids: CASSLPGTGLPDEQYF. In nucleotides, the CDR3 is TGTGCCAGCAGTTTACCCGGGACAGGGTTGCCGGACGAACAGTACTTC.

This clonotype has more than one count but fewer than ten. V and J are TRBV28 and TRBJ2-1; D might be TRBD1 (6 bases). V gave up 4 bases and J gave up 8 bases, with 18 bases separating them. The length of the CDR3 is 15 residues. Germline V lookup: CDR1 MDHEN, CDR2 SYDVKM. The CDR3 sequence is CASSSQGNLHDEQFF. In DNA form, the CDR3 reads TGTGCCAGCAGTTCCCAGGGGAACCTACACGATGAGCAGTTCTTC.

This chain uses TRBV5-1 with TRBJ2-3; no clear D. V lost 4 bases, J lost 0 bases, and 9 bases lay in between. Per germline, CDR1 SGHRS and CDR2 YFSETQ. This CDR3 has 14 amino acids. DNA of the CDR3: TGCGCCAGCAGCGATCGGGTCAGCACAGATACGCAGTATTTT. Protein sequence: CASSDRVSTDTQYF. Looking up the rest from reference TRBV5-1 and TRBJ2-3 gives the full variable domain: KAGVTQTPRYLIKTRGQQVTLSCSPISGHRSVSWYQQTPGQGLQFLFEYFSETQRNKGNFPGRFSGRQFSNSRSEMNVSTLELGDSALYLCASSDRVSTDTQYFGPGTRLTVL.

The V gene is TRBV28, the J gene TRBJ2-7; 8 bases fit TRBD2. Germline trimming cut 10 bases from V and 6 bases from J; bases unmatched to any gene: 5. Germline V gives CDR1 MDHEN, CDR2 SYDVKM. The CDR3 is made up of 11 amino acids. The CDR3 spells CAIIAGREQYF. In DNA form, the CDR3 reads TGTGCCATTATAGCGGGGCGCGAGCAGTACTTC.

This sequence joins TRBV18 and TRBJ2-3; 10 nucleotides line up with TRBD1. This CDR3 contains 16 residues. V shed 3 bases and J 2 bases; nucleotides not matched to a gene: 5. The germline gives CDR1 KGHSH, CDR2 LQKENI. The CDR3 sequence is CASSPIGTGVTDTQYF. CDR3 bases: TGTGCCAGCTCACCCATCGGGACAGGGGTCACAGATACGCAGTATTTT.

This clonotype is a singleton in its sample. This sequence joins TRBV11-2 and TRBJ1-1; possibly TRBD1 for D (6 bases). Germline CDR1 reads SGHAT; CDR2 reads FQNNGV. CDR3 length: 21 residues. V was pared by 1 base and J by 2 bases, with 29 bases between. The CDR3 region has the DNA TGTGCCAGCAGCTTAGTTGGGTATCGGACAGTCAGGGGAGGCTCTAACACTGAAGCTTTCTTT. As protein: CASSLVGYRTVRGGSNTEAFF.

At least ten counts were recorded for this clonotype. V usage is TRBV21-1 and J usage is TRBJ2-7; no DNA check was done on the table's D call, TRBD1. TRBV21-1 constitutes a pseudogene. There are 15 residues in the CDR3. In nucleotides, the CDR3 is TGTGCCAGCAGCAAAGCGAACCCCTGGTGGGCGAGCAGTGGCTTC. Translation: CASSKANPWWASSGF.

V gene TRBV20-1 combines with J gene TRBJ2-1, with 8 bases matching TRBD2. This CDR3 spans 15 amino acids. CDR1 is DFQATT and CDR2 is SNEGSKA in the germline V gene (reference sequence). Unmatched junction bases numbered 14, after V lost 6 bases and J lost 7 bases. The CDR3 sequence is CSAGGGPFLGNEQFF. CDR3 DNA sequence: TGCAGTGCGGGCGGGGGGCCCTTCCTTGGGAATGAGCAGTTCTTC.